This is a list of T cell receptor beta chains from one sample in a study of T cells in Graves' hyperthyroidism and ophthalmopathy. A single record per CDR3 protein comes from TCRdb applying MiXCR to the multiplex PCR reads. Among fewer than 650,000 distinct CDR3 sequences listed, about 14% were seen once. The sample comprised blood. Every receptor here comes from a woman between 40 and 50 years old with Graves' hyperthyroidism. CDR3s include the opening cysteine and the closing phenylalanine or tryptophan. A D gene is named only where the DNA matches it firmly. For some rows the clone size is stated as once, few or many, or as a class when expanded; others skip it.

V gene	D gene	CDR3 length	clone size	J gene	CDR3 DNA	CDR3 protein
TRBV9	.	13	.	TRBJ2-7	TGTGCCAGCAGCGTAGAAACAGGATGGGAGCAGTACTTC	CASSVETGWEQYF
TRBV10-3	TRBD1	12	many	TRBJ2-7	TGTGCCATCAGTGGGGGACAGTACGAGCAGTACTTC	CAISGGQYEQYF
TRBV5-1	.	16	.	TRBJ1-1	TGCGCCAGCAGCTTGGTAGGGGCCGAGGGGAACACTGAAGCTTTCTTT	CASSLVGAEGNTEAFF
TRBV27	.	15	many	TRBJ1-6	TGTGCCAGCAGCAAAGTGAGCTCCTATAATTCACCCCTCCACTTT	CASSKVSSYNSPLHF
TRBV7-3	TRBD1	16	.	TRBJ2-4	TGTGCCAGCAGCTTAACCCAGGGACAGGGGGAAAACATTCAGTACTTC	CASSLTQGQGENIQYF
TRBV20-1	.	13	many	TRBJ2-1	TGCAGTGCTAGCGCTACCACCTACAATGAGCAGTTCTTC	CSASATTYNEQFF
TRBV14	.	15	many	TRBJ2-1	TGTGCCAGCAGCCAAGGGTTCGCGGCTTACAATGAGCAGTTCTTC	CASSQGFAAYNEQFF
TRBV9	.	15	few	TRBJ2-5	TGTGCCAGCAGCTCCCGACAGGAACTTCAAGAGACCCAGTACTTC	CASSSRQELQETQYF
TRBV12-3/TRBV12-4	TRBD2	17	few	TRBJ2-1	TGTGCCAGCAGTCCACCACCCACTAGCGCCTCCTACAATGAGCAGTTCTTC	CASSPPPTSASYNEQFF
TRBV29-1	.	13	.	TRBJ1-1	TGCAGCGTTATGTTTCTACATGGTGGGGAAGCTTTCTTT	CSVMFLHGGEAFF
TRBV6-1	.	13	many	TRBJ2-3	TGTGCCAGCACCCTCCCGGTAACAGATACGCAGTATTTT	CASTLPVTDTQYF
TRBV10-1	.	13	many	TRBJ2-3	TGCGCCAGCAGAAGGGACTTCGCAGATACGCAGTATTTT	CASRRDFADTQYF
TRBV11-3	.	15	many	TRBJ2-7	TGTGCCAGCAGCCCGAGCGACCGGGACTCCTACGAGCAGTACTTC	CASSPSDRDSYEQYF
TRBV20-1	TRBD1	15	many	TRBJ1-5	TGCAGTGCCCCCGACAGGGTGGTGAGCAATCAGCCCCAGCATTTT	CSAPDRVVSNQPQHF
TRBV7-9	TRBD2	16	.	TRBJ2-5	TGTGCCAGCAGCCTAGACAGACTAGCGGGTCAAGAGACCCAGTACTTC	CASSLDRLAGQETQYF
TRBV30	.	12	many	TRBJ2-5	TGTGCCTGGAGTGTTGTGGGGGAGACCCAGTACTTC	CAWSVVGETQYF
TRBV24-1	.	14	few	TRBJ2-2	TGTGCCACCAGTGACTGGACCAACACCGGGGAGCTGTTTTTT	CATSDWTNTGELFF
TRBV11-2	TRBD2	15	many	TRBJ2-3	TGTGCCAGCAGTCCCGCTGCGGGGGTCCCAGATACGCAGTATTTT	CASSPAAGVPDTQYF
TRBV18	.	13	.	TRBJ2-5	TGTGCCAGCTCGACCGGCAGTACAGAGACCCAGTACTTC	CASSTGSTETQYF
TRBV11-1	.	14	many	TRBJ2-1	TGTGCCAGCAGCTTAGGGTACAAGAACAATGAGCAGTTCTTC	CASSLGYKNNEQFF
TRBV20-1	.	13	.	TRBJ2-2	TGCAGTGCGCCGGGAGTAAGCACCGGGGAGCTGTTTTTT	CSAPGVSTGELFF
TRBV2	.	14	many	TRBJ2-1	TGTGCCAGCAGTAGACTGGTCTCCTACAATGAGCAGTTCTTC	CASSRLVSYNEQFF
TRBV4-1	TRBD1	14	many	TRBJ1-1	TGCGCCAGCAGCACTTGGACAGGGGACACTGAAGCTTTCTTT	CASSTWTGDTEAFF
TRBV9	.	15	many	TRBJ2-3	TGTGCCAGCAGCGTAAACCGCGGGAACACAGATACGCAGTATTTT	CASSVNRGNTDTQYF
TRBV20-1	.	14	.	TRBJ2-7	TGCAGTGCTCGGTTAGGATGGGGAAGCTACGAGCAGTACTTC	CSARLGWGSYEQYF
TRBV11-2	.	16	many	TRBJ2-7	TGTGCCAGCAGCTTATACGCGGGCCATAGCTCCTACGAGCAGTACTTC	CASSLYAGHSSYEQYF
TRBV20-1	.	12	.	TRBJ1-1	TGCAGTGCTGTCGGGGGGAACACTGAAGCTTTCTTT	CSAVGGNTEAFF
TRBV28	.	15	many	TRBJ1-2	TGTGCCAGCAGCCCCTCCGGGGGCCAAAACTATGGCTACACCTTC	CASSPSGGQNYGYTF
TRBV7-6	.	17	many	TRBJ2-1	TGTGCCAGCAGCTTAGTGGGGGGATCGGGCTCCTACAATGAGCAGTTCTTC	CASSLVGGSGSYNEQFF
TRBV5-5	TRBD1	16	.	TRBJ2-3	TGTGCCAGCAGCGAGCTACAGGGGGCCTCCACAGATACGCAGTATTTT	CASSELQGASTDTQYF
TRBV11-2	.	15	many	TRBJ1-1	TGTGCCAGCAGCACCCTCGGCAGGAAGGACACTGAAGCTTTCTTT	CASSTLGRKDTEAFF
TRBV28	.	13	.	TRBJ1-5	TGTGCCAGCAACGAGAGGGGGAAACAGCCCCAGCATTTT	CASNERGKQPQHF
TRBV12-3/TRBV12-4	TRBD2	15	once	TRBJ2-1	TGTGCCAGCGGCCGCGGGACTAGCGGGAGGAGTGAGCAGTTCTTC	CASGRGTSGRSEQFF
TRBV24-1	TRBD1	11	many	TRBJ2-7	TGTGCCAGAAACAGGGGCTACGAGCAGTACTTC	CARNRGYEQYF
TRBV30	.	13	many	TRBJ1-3	TGTGCCTGGAGTAGGAGGGGTCGTAACACCATATATTTT	CAWSRRGRNTIYF
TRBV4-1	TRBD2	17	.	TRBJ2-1	TGCGCCAGCAGCCCCACCCAACTAGCGGGAGCTTACAATGAGCAGTTCTTC	CASSPTQLAGAYNEQFF
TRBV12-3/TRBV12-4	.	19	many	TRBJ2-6	TGTGCCAGCAGACCGAACCCGGGACAACTTTTCTCTGGGGCCAACGTCCTGACTTTC	CASRPNPGQLFSGANVLTF
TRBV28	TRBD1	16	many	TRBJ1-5	TGTGCCAGCAGTCCCCGGGGACAGTGGAACAATCAGCCCCAGCATTTT	CASSPRGQWNNQPQHF
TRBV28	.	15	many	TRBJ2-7	TGTGCCAGCAACTCGCGAGGCAGGACTGGGTACGAGCAGTACTTC	CASNSRGRTGYEQYF
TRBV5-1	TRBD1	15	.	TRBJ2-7	TGCGCCAGCAGCTTGGGGGGGACAGACTGGTACGAGCAGTACTTC	CASSLGGTDWYEQYF
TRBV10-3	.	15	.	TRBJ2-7	TGTGCCATCAGTGAGTCTGCCAGGGGCGGGGGCGAGCAGTACTTC	CAISESARGGGEQYF
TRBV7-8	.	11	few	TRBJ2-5	TGTACCAGCAGGGATTCAGAGACCCAGTACTTC	CTSRDSETQYF
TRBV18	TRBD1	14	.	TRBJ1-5	TGTGCCAGCTCACCACGGGACAGCGGCGAGCCCCAGCATTTT	CASSPRDSGEPQHF
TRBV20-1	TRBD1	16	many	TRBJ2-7	TGCAGTGCTAGGTGGACAGGGGGAGGGATATCCTACGAGCAGTACTTC	CSARWTGGGISYEQYF
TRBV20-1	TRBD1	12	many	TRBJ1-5	TGCAGTGCCACGACAGGGGATCAGCCCCAGCATTTT	CSATTGDQPQHF
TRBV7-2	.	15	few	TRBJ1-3	TGTGCCAGCAGCTTAGCTGGGGGGCATGGAAACACCATATATTTT	CASSLAGGHGNTIYF
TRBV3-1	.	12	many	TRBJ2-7	TGTGCCAGCAGCCAAGCAACCTACGAGCAGTACTTC	CASSQATYEQYF
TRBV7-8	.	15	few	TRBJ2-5	TGTGCCAGCAGCTTAGCTTGGGGAGGTGGGGAGACCCAGTACTTC	CASSLAWGGGETQYF
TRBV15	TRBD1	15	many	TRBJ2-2	TGTGCCACCAGCATGGACAGGGCTGACACCGGGGAGCTGTTTTTT	CATSMDRADTGELFF
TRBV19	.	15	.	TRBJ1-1	TGTGCCAGTAGTATAATAGCCTTCATGAACACTGAAGCTTTCTTT	CASSIIAFMNTEAFF
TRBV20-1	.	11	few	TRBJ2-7	TGCAGTGCCGACGATCTATACGAGCAGTACTTC	CSADDLYEQYF
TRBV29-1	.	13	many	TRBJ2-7	TGCAGCGTTTCAGGGTCTGCGGCCTACGAGCAGTACTTC	CSVSGSAAYEQYF
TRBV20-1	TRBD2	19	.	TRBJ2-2	TGCAGTGCTAGGCCCGGGACTAGCGGGAGACGGTATTTTAGCGGGGAGCTGTTTTTT	CSARPGTSGRRYFSGELFF
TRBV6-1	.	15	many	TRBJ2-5	TGTGCCAGCAGTGAAGGGTGGCAGTACCAAGAGACCCAGTACTTC	CASSEGWQYQETQYF
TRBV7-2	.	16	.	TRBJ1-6	TGTGCCAGCAGCCAGACAGGAGTGTCCTATAATTCACCCCTCCACTTT	CASSQTGVSYNSPLHF